The text below deals with one T cell receptor (beta chain). The source of the sample is a study of blood T cell repertoires in COVID-19. Study in general: T cells, B-cell-depleted T cells, or PBMCs supplied cDNA or gDNA.

In the authors' workflow: Scientists estimated how many nucleated cells there were by amplifying reference gene primers. Repertoires were generated with immunoSEQ multiplex PCR, while TCRdb's copy carries only in-frame clones and drops some. V and J calls and clone size are as listed in that table; D and trimming were resolved from the DNA. Of about 270,000 clones in the sample, 70% to 90% were seen once. The length of the CDR3 is 15 residues. Trimming removed 6 bases from V and 2 bases from J; junction bases left unmatched: 9. Germline V gene lookup returns CDR1 MNHEY and CDR2 SVGAGI. This TCR came from a woman in her seventies with acute or convalescent COVID-19. The sequenced sample consisted of peripheral blood. This chain connects TRBV6-5 to TRBJ2-7; 8 nucleotides match TRBD2. The CDR3: CASRYGTGGAYEQYF. The CDR3 DNA sequence: TGTGCCAGCAGATACGGAACGGGGGGGGCCTACGAGCAGTACTTC.